This T cell receptor beta chain appears in the sequencing data of a study of blood T cell repertoires in COVID-19. The overall study: Sample material is recorded as cDNA or gDNA derived from T cells, B-cell-depleted T cells, or PBMCs.

Cohort 3 donors were reported recovered after two negative PCRs, clearance, or symptom resolution. TCRdb's table, derived via immunoSEQ multiplex PCR, lists solely in-frame clones and lacks some. Found here are hundreds of thousands of clones, around 89% of them singletons; the top ten hold approximately 1%. Germline V gene sequence: CDR1 MNHEY, CDR2 SMNVEV (reference sequence). V trimming: 6 bases; J trimming: 3 bases; junction bases outside the gene matches: 12. CDR3 length equals 16 residues. This clone is a singleton in its sample. The material sequenced was PBMCs or T cells enriched from blood (not recorded which). The gene calls are TRBV27 and TRBJ2-3; 7 nucleotides align to TRBD1. The sequence derives from a man between 18 and 35 years old who had recovered from COVID-19. The CDR3 here is CASSNNPWDSTDTQYF. The CDR3 DNA reads as TGTGCCAGCAGCAACAACCCTTGGGACAGTACAGATACGCAGTATTTT.